Shown below are 5 T cell receptor beta chains from a single sample sequenced in a study of control samples from healthy donors and cancer patients (dated by TCRdb to the early 2020s). The library was obtained by the immunoSEQ multiplex PCR assay. What TCRdb holds here is the immuneACCESS table cut down to in-frame rearrangements. Part of the clones is not present; checked against another copy, under half of the missing clones reflect an unresolved V gene, and the others are unexplained. The sample table shows roughly 98,000 clones, and around 82% are seen once. Together, the top ten hold around a tenth of the sample. Sequencing was carried out using blood. Every receptor here comes from a woman aged 60 to 75 in good health.

The CDR3 reads CASSGDQLATQYF. CDR3 DNA: TGCGCCAGCAGTGGGGACCAGCTCGCGACCCAGTACTTC. The gene calls are TRBV10-1 and TRBJ2-5; the D gene could be TRBD1 or TRBD2 (5 bases each). Germline V gives CDR1 WNHNN, CDR2 SYGVQD (reference sequence). This CDR3 comprises 13 residues. V dropped 4 bases and J dropped 7 bases, with 13 bases sitting between them.

This clone has a handful of counts. The chain recombines TRBV11-2 with TRBJ2-7; TRBD1 agrees at 10 bases. The CDR3 extends over 14 amino acids. With V trimmed by 5 bases and J by 7 bases, 8 bases remained unmatched. Germline lookup yields CDR1 SGHAT and CDR2 FQNNGV. CDR3 in DNA: TGTGCCAGCAGCCGTGGACAGGGGGAGAGGGAGCAGTACTTC. Translated, it gives CASSRGQGEREQYF.

The rearrangement joins TRBV6-2 or TRBV6-3 to TRBJ1-6; possibly TRBD1 for D (5 bases). V lost 5 bases and J lost 6, with 17 bases in between. The CDR3 has 16 residues. Germline V gene lookup returns CDR1 MNHEY and CDR2 SVGEGT. The CDR3 bases are TGTGCCAGCAGTCCCCGGGGGTCAGGAACTAATTCACCCCTCCACTTT. Protein product: CASSPRGSGTNSPLHF.

The gene calls are TRBV10-1 and TRBJ2-3; perhaps TRBD2 as D (6 bases). The CDR3 consists of 14 residues. The germline V gene encodes CDR1 WNHNN and CDR2 SYGVQD (reference sequence). V was trimmed by 7 bases and J by 6 bases, leaving 17 bases between them. The CDR3 reads CASTRGGVGDTQYF. The CDR3, as DNA: TGCGCCAGCACCAGAGGCGGGGTAGGGGATACGCAGTATTTT.

This sequence joins TRBV3-1 (or the pseudogene TRBV3-2) and TRBJ2-7, with D unclear. The length of the CDR3 is 15 residues. The V gene's germline CDR1 is LGHDT and CDR2 YNNKEL (reference sequence). V lost 3 bases, J lost 4 bases, and 16 bases lay in between. The CDR3 nucleotides are TGTGCCAGCAGCCACGTCAGACGAGAGCCATACGAGCAGTACTTC. This translates into CASSHVRREPYEQYF.